The 4 T cell receptor beta chains below come from one sample, sequenced in a study of shared clonotypes between healthy human individuals (dated by TCRdb to the early 2020s). The library was prepared using the immunoSEQ multiplex PCR assay. The immuneACCESS repertoire file appears here via TCRdb, limited to in-frame rearrangements. These files lack a portion of the clones; in checked studies, under half of the deficit traces to unresolved V genes, and the cause of the others is not known. The sample table records a few million clones; nearly 97% of these occur just once. The top ten hold 0.1% to 0.15% of the sample. Specimen: naive CD4+ T cells sorted from blood. The cell subset or site label on this specimen signifies: CD45RA+ positively selected. The receptors derive from a young man in good health.

This clone was detected only once. The rearrangement joins TRBV6-5 to TRBJ2-7; D remains ambiguous. The CDR3 consists of 15 residues. With 2 bases removed from V and 4 bases from J, the gap between germline ends came to 15 bases. Germline values: CDR1 MNHEY, CDR2 SVGAGI. CDR3: CASSYGIFTAYEQYF. The CDR3 DNA follows: TGTGCCAGCAGTTACGGCATCTTTACCGCTTACGAGCAGTACTTC.

As concerns this clone: Other nucleotide sequences from this sample produce the same CDR3. J is TRBJ1-2 and V is TRBV6-5; the match to TRBD1 covers 9 bases. V was pared by 6 bases and J by 2 bases, with 4 bases of the junction left unmatched. CDR3 size: 14 residues. Germline CDR1 MNHEY, CDR2 SVGAGI. This CDR3 is CASSKQGANYGYTF. The CDR3 DNA is TGTGCCAGCAGCAAACAGGGGGCGAACTATGGCTACACCTTC.

The J gene is TRBJ2-7, the V gene TRBV9, with 8 nucleotides matching TRBD2. Trimming at V came to 0 bases and at J to 0 bases, leaving 8 bases not matched to a gene. This CDR3 has 17 amino acids. Germline loops: CDR1 SGDLS, CDR2 YYNGEE. The CDR3 nucleotides are TGTGCCAGCAGCGTAGCACCTGGACTAGCCCTCTCCTACGAGCAGTACTTC. It is translated as CASSVAPGLALSYEQYF.

This sequence joins TRBV30 and TRBJ1-1; weak D call: TRBD1 (5 bases). The CDR3 is made up of 15 amino acids. With 2 bases removed from V and 0 bases from J, the gap between germline ends came to 13 bases. Germline V lookup: CDR1 GTSNPN, CDR2 SVGIG (reference sequence). The CDR3 region is CAWSSFVGVNTEAFF. In DNA, the CDR3 is TGTGCCTGGAGTTCTTTCGTGGGGGTGAACACTGAAGCTTTCTTT.